A single T cell receptor beta chain is shown here with its context. The antigen remains unidentified. The data were obtained in a study of Ad26.COV2.S vaccination and SARS-CoV-2 variants. The wider study: It was the COV1001 Ad26.COV2.S trial arm that included the donor. The study gave Ad26.COV2.S intramuscularly, once or twice 56 days apart.

Only in-frame clones appear in the TCRdb table, and some are missing; sequencing was by immunoSEQ multiplex PCR. Of some 250,000 clones in the sample, around 87% were seen once. Trimming cost V 6 bases and J 2 bases; bases outside gene matches: 9. The CDR3 is made up of 15 amino acids. Looked up from germline, CDR1 is SEHNR and CDR2 is FQNEAQ (reference sequence). Treatment described: over 15 received Ad26.COV2.S at low or high dose, single or two shots; several received placebo; per-sample allocation not given. Sampling was done on day 63 after the first vaccine or placebo injection. Cohort 1b enrolled adults aged 18-55 years in Boston. Study-level findings and limits: With respect to non-spike TCR breadth, vaccine and placebo recipients were similar.

The receptor was derived from a person between 18 and 65 years old who received the Ad26.COV2.S COVID-19 vaccine or a placebo. The chain carries TRBV7-9 and TRBJ1-2; 7 bases line up with TRBD1. Sample: peripheral blood, taken in a trial of Ad26.COV2.S vaccine versus placebo. In nucleotides, the CDR3 is TGTGCCAGCAGAAAACCGGGACAGCTGAACTATGGCTACACCTTC. This encodes CASRKPGQLNYGYTF.